This TCR beta chain was obtained from a study of T cell responses to AZD1222 COVID-19 vaccine. Study-wide results and caveats: The donors showed a predominance of white British ancestry and of females, with possible underestimation of clonal diversity. Vaccine-related CD4 TCRs covered spike, predominating at 160-218 and 743-854. Two AZD1222 administrations were followed by greater Spike-specific TCR breadth and depth.

Data came from immunoSEQ multiplex PCR; TCRdb stores just in-frame clones and leaves some out. The repertoire holds approximately 140,000 clones, roughly 92% seen once, with around 10% in the top ten. Concerning this clone itself: Its cognate antigen is unknown.

It was second doses at about 4 or about 12 weeks that were pooled. The clonotype was recovered from an adult who received the AZD1222 COVID-19 vaccine. This specimen consisted of peripheral blood, obtained 28 days after the second AZD1222 dose.

CDR3 sequence (DNA): TGTGCCAGCAGCCCCATGACAGGGAGCAATCAGCCCCAGCATTTT. Amino acids: CASSPMTGSNQPQHF. The chain recombines TRBV7-2 with TRBJ1-5, with 7 nucleotides matching TRBD1. CDR3 length: 15 residues. CDR1 and CDR2 (germline): SGHTA, FQGNSA. V lost 5 bases and J lost 1; bases outside the gene matches: 5.